Listed below are T cell receptor beta chains from one sample, sequenced in a study of shared clonotypes between healthy human individuals. Only in-frame clones appear in the TCRdb table, and some are missing; sequencing was by immunoSEQ multiplex PCR. This table holds around 2.3 million clones, under 97% found once. Sequencing was performed on naive CD4+ T cells sorted from blood. All receptors derive from a man aged 18 to 30 in good health. Both conserved end residues are part of each CDR3. Fields, in order: CDR3 DNA, CDR3 protein, D gene, V gene, J gene, clone size. The D gene is left open where the match is weak. Part of the rows lack a size; the others show once, few, many or a class for expanded clones.

TGTGCCAGCAGTCCCCCTGGGCGGGAGGGCCCGCAAGAGACCCAGTACTTC,CASSPPGREGPQETQYF,TRBD2,TRBV2,TRBJ2-5,-
TGCGCCAGCAGCTTGGGCCTGGGACAGGGGCCATATCAGTACTTC,CASSLGLGQGPYQYF,TRBD1,TRBV5-1,TRBJ2-7,-
TGTGCCAGAAGCTGGACCAGGGTGCCCCTCCCCTTCGCCTACAATGAGCAGTTCTTC,CARSWTRVPLPFAYNEQFF,-,TRBV5-3,TRBJ2-1,-
TGTGCCAGCAGTGAAACAACAGGGTTGGGCCAGCCCCAGCATTTT,CASSETTGLGQPQHF,-,TRBV6-1,TRBJ1-5,-
TGTGCCAGCAGTGAGAGCGGGGGGACCACGAATACGCAGTATTTT,CASSESGGTTNTQYF,TRBD2,TRBV2,TRBJ2-3,-
TGTGCCAGCAGCCTACCGGGACCCCGAGGGGAGACCCAGTACTTC,CASSLPGPRGETQYF,-,TRBV7-9,TRBJ2-5,once
TGTGCCATCAGCATGACTCCCAGGGGCACAGATACGCAGTATTTT,CAISMTPRGTDTQYF,-,TRBV10-3,TRBJ2-3,once
TGCGCCAGCAGCCCCGGACCCAACTCTGGAAACACCATATATTTT,CASSPGPNSGNTIYF,-,TRBV5-1,TRBJ1-3,-
TGTGCCAGCAGGGCCTTTAGGGAAGGTGATGAAAAACTGTTTTTT,CASRAFREGDEKLFF,-,TRBV6-6,TRBJ1-4,-
TGCGCCAGCAGCTTGGCAACAGAAATGGGTGGCTACACCTTC,CASSLATEMGGYTF,-,TRBV5-1,TRBJ1-2,once
TGCAGCGTTGACAGGGTTGTTGGCTACACCTTC,CSVDRVVGYTF,-,TRBV29-1,TRBJ1-2,-